The next 30 T cell receptor beta chains were all read from a single sample in a study of cytomegalovirus exposure and HLA in healthy donors. The primer mix had 60 Vbeta and 13 Jbeta primers. Measured with immunoSEQ multiplex PCR; TCRdb has only the in-frame clones, and not every one. The data show around 150,000 clones, around nine tenths seen once. The material sequenced was PBMCs. The receptors were gathered from a woman aged 25 to 39 in good health and CMV-seronegative.

The V gene is TRBV18, the J gene TRBJ2-6; D not certain. CDR1 and CDR2 from the germline V gene are KGHSH and LQKENI. The V gene lost 7 bases and the J gene lost 1 base, with 8 bases spanning the gap. The CDR3 contains 14 residues. Written as DNA, the CDR3 is TGTGCCAGCTTAGAGGCATCTGGGGCCAACGTCCTGACTTTC. The encoded protein is CASLEASGANVLTF.

This clone occurred once. The chain is built from TRBV15 and TRBJ2-1; 13 positions agree with TRBD2. The CDR3 covers 17 residues. The J segment lost 9 bases and the V segment lost 2 bases, leaving 10 bases of the junction unmatched. The germline CDR1 and CDR2 sequences are LNHNV and YYDKDF (reference sequence). CDR3 amino acids: CATSRRSTSGGVGEQFF. The CDR3 region has the DNA TGTGCCACCAGCAGACGCTCAACTAGCGGGGGGGTTGGTGAGCAGTTCTTC.

This clone has just one count. The chain is built from TRBV11-2 and TRBJ2-7, with 13 bases fitting TRBD2. The V gene end was trimmed by 3 bases and the J gene end by 2 bases; junction bases not matched to a gene: 4. The CDR3 spans 16 residues. Germline CDR1 reads SGHAT; CDR2 reads FQNNGV. The CDR3 sequence is CASSFLGLAGAYEQYF. As DNA, the CDR3 is TGTGCCAGCAGCTTCCTCGGACTAGCGGGGGCCTACGAGCAGTACTTC.

The chain combines TRBV27 with TRBJ1-1; 9 bases are shared with TRBD1. The V and J ends lost 5 bases and 5 bases, in that order; junction bases with no gene match: 9. Per germline, CDR1 MNHEY and CDR2 SMNVEV (reference sequence). CDR3 length equals 15 residues. CDR3 coding DNA: TGTGCCAGCAGTACCCGGACAGGGGATTATACTGAAGCTTTCTTT. Translated, it gives CASSTRTGDYTEAFF.

As regards this clone: At the DNA level, this CDR3 is encoded by other sequences in the same sample as well. The rearrangement links TRBV27 to TRBJ2-5; D is uncertain. Germline V lookup: CDR1 MNHEY, CDR2 SMNVEV (reference sequence). V lost 3 bases and J lost 5, with 10 bases in between. The CDR3 is 13 residues long. The CDR3 nucleotides read TGTGCCAGCAGTTTGCGAGGTTTGGAGACCCAGTACTTC. Translated, it gives CASSLRGLETQYF.

The V call is TRBV5-1, the J call TRBJ1-2; 11 nucleotides match TRBD1. Per germline, CDR1 SGHRS and CDR2 YFSETQ. The V segment lost 3 bases and the J segment 6 bases; nucleotides outside the gene matches: 7. CDR3 size: 15 residues. CDR3 loop: CASSWDRGRENGYTF. In nucleotides, the CDR3 is TGCGCCAGCAGCTGGGACAGGGGGAGGGAGAATGGCTACACCTTC. Full variable domain (outside the CDR3, taken from reference TRBV5-1 and TRBJ1-2): KAGVTQTPRYLIKTRGQQVTLSCSPISGHRSVSWYQQTPGQGLQFLFEYFSETQRNKGNFPGRFSGRQFSNSRSEMNVSTLELGDSALYLCASSWDRGRENGYTFGSGTRLTVV.

The CDR3 sequence is CASSPSSGYTEAFF. The CDR3 bases are TGTGCCAGCAGCCCCTCGAGCGGGTACACTGAAGCTTTCTTT. The rearrangement links TRBV14 to TRBJ1-1; the D is unclear. CDR1 is SGHDN, CDR2 FVKESK, per germline. The CDR3 contains 14 residues. V lost 4 bases and J 3 bases, leaving 12 bases between the germline ends.

The chain recombines TRBV5-1 with TRBJ2-5; no firm D call. Trimming removed 5 bases at V and 2 bases at J, with 10 bases between. CDR3 size: 13 residues. Per germline, CDR1 SGHRS and CDR2 YFSETQ. CDR3 DNA: TGCGCCAGCAGGGCCCAAGATCAAGAGACCCAGTACTTC. Translated, it gives CASRAQDQETQYF.

The chain carries TRBV14 and TRBJ2-7; 10 bases line up with TRBD1. V shed 2 bases and J 2 bases; nucleotides not matched to a gene: 6. The germline gives CDR1 SGHDN, CDR2 FVKESK. This CDR3 contains 16 residues. CDR3: CASSQYPGTGAYEQYF. The DNA of the CDR3 is TGTGCCAGCAGCCAATACCCCGGGACAGGGGCCTACGAGCAGTACTTC.

The rearrangement joins TRBV6-5 to TRBJ1-4; D remains ambiguous. Trimming left V 4 bases short and J 5 bases short, with 14 bases between. Germline loops: CDR1 MNHEY, CDR2 SVGAGI. The CDR3 totals 15 residues. In nucleotides, the CDR3 is TGTGCCAGCAGTTGGACTCCTTCCCCAAATGAAAAACTGTTTTTT. Translated: CASSWTPSPNEKLFF.

V and J are TRBV6-5 and TRBJ2-3, with D maybe TRBD2 (5 bases). The CDR3 is 14 residues long. V shed 2 bases and J shed 0 bases, with 6 bases lying between them. Germline V gene sequence: CDR1 MNHEY, CDR2 SVGAGI. CDR3 amino acids: CASSYGSSTDTQYF. The CDR3 region has the DNA TGTGCCAGCAGTTACGGGAGCAGCACAGATACGCAGTATTTT.

The rearrangement uses TRBV4-3 and TRBJ2-3; tentatively, D is TRBD2 (7 bases). V was cut by 0 bases and J by 2 bases, with 12 bases left in between. CDR3 length: 16 residues. Germline CDR1 LGHNA, CDR2 YSLEER. In nucleotides, the CDR3 is TGCGCCAGCAGCCAAGAGGTGGGGGGGCCCACAGATACGCAGTATTTT. This gives the protein CASSQEVGGPTDTQYF.

This clone was seen only once. The chain joins TRBV6-1 to TRBJ2-3; 8 bases are a match to TRBD1. The CDR3 is made up of 15 amino acids. The V and J ends lost 7 bases and 1 base, in that order; junction bases with no gene match: 7. Germline-derived CDR1 and CDR2 are MNHNS and SASEGT. CDR3 in amino acids: CASTGGQGRTDTQYF. The CDR3 DNA reads TGTGCCAGCACCGGAGGACAGGGACGCACAGATACGCAGTATTTT.

The chain uses TRBV19 and TRBJ2-7, with a weak D call TRBD1 (6 bases). Trimming left V 3 bases short and J 4 bases short, with 7 bases between. The CDR3 runs 12 residues. Germline V CDR1 and CDR2: LNHDA, SQIVND (reference sequence). The CDR3 sequence: CASSIQGYEQYF. Here the CDR3 DNA reads TGTGCCAGTAGTATCCAGGGGTACGAGCAGTACTTC.

This clone occurred once. CDR3 region: CASRGGVSSYNSPLHF. CDR3 nucleotide sequence: TGTGCCAGCAGGGGGGGGGTGAGCTCCTATAATTCACCCCTCCACTTT. V usage is TRBV27 and J usage is TRBJ1-6, with D possibly being TRBD1 (5 bases). With 6 bases removed from V and 0 bases from J, the gap between germline ends came to 12 bases. The CDR3 sequence is 16 residues long. Germline-derived CDR1 and CDR2 are MNHEY and SMNVEV (reference sequence).

With regard to this clone: A much larger clone differs by one base, so this may be a read error. This sequence joins TRBV5-1 and TRBJ1-1; perhaps TRBD1 as D (5 bases). V gave up 0 bases and J gave up 1 base, with 7 bases separating them. The CDR3 spans 14 residues. Germline CDR1 SGHRS, CDR2 YFSETQ. The DNA for the CDR3 is TGCGCCAGCAGCTTGGTTCAGGGGAACACTGAAGCTTTCTTT. Encoded protein: CASSLVQGNTEAFF.

V and J are TRBV5-8 and TRBJ2-5; TRBD2 aligns across 8 bases. Germline V lookup: CDR1 SGHTS, CDR2 YDEGEE. V was clipped by 3 bases and J by 5 bases; unmatched bases: 15. The CDR3 runs 17 residues. The CDR3, as DNA: TGTGCCAGCAGCTCTGGAGGTGCGGGGGGCCTGTGGGAGACCCAGTACTTC. It codes for CASSSGGAGGLWETQYF.

This clone was recorded once. The chain recombines TRBV30 with TRBJ1-2; tentatively, D is TRBD1 (5 bases). The CDR3 runs to 12 residues. V dropped 0 bases and J dropped 8 bases, with 10 bases sitting between them. CDR1 and CDR2 from the germline V gene are GTSNPN and SVGIG (reference sequence). The CDR3: CAWSVYGGGYTF. The CDR3 DNA reads TGTGCCTGGAGTGTATACGGGGGAGGCTACACCTTC.

V usage is TRBV10-3 and J usage is TRBJ2-1; 9 nucleotides align to TRBD1. Unmatched junction bases numbered 12, after V lost 4 bases and J lost 8 bases. Germline V gene sequence: CDR1 ENHRY, CDR2 SYGVKD. The CDR3 extends over 16 amino acids. CDR3 protein: CAISGGQGIPRDEQFF. In nucleotides, the CDR3 is TGTGCCATCAGTGGAGGACAGGGGATCCCCAGGGATGAGCAGTTCTTC.

V and J are TRBV4-1 and TRBJ2-1, with TRBD2 identical over 7 bases. With V trimmed by 3 bases and J by 5 bases, 7 bases remained unmatched. CDR3 length: 15 residues. CDR1 and CDR2 from the germline V gene are MGHRA and YSYEKL. The CDR3, as DNA: TGCGCCAGCAGCCATAGGTGGGGAGGGAACAATGAGCAGTTCTTC. Translating gives CASSHRWGGNNEQFF.

This sequence joins TRBV28 and TRBJ1-4, with 10 bases fitting TRBD1. The germline V gene has CDR1 MDHEN and CDR2 SYDVKM. The CDR3 covers 17 residues. The junction had 7 bases not matched to a gene; V was cut back by 6 bases and J by 0 bases. The CDR3 protein is CASRRQGAKATNEKLFF. The CDR3 coding sequence is TGTGCCAGCAGGAGACAGGGGGCGAAAGCAACTAATGAAAAACTGTTTTTT.

This sequence joins TRBV28 and TRBJ1-2; tentatively, D is TRBD1 (5 bases). V was clipped by 5 bases and J by 2 bases, with 21 bases between them. The CDR3 spans 17 residues. The V gene's germline CDR1 is MDHEN and CDR2 SYDVKM. DNA for the CDR3: TGTGCCAGCAGTATCTTCCGGGACTCCCCCAGGAACTATGGCTACACCTTC. It specifies CASSIFRDSPRNYGYTF.

This chain joins TRBV5-5 and TRBJ2-3; TRBD1 or TRBD2 may be the D gene (5 bases each). The CDR3 sequence is 14 residues long. Per germline, CDR1 SGHKS and CDR2 YYEKEE (reference sequence). V was clipped by 4 bases and J by 5 bases, with 14 bases between them. CDR3 bases: TGTGCCAGCAGCCTGGGGGTTCGGAGAGATACGCAGTATTTT. This codes for CASSLGVRRDTQYF.

This rearrangement joins TRBV7-8 to TRBJ1-2; D not certain. From germline, CDR1 is SGHVS and CDR2 FQNEAQ. The V and J ends lost 5 bases and 2 bases respectively, with 21 bases between them. CDR3 length equals 17 residues. The CDR3 here is CASSPLYGRNTNYGYTF. DNA for the CDR3: TGTGCCAGCAGCCCCCTATATGGGAGGAATACCAACTATGGCTACACCTTC.

The chain uses TRBV28 and TRBJ2-7; 8 bases agree with TRBD2. CDR3 length equals 15 residues. Looked up from germline, CDR1 is MDHEN and CDR2 is SYDVKM. The V and J ends lost 5 bases and 3 bases, in that order; junction bases with no gene match: 9. The CDR3 DNA follows: TGTGCCAGCAGTCCCCCGAGCGGGAGTGGCTACGAGCAGTACTTC. Its translation is CASSPPSGSGYEQYF.

The chain recombines TRBV11-2 with TRBJ2-7; the D gene is possibly TRBD2 (5 bases). Germline CDR1 SGHAT, CDR2 FQNNGV. This CDR3 is 16 amino acids long. The germline V and J ends were trimmed by 5 bases and 2 bases, with 19 bases remaining between them. The CDR3 DNA sequence: TGTGCCAGCAGCCAACTAGAGCTAGCTGCCCCCTACGAGCAGTACTTC. It codes for CASSQLELAAPYEQYF.

The CDR3 region is CASSLSGSTYEQYF. CDR3 sequence (DNA): TGTGCCAGCAGCTTAAGCGGGAGTACTTACGAGCAGTACTTC. The chain recombines TRBV7-9 with TRBJ2-7, with TRBD2 matching over 8 bases. J was trimmed by 4 bases and V by 2 bases; bases with no gene match: 4. The CDR3 runs 14 residues. The V gene's germline CDR1 is SEHNR and CDR2 FQNEAQ (reference sequence).

V and J are TRBV13 and TRBJ2-5, with 7 bases identical to TRBD1. Gene TRBJ2-7 matches the end of the DNA better, so the J call may be wrong. The CDR3 extends over 13 amino acids. Germline-derived CDR1 and CDR2 are PRHDT and FYEKMQ (reference sequence). CDR3: CASSFGTAYEQYF. CDR3 nucleotides: TGTGCCAGCAGCTTCGGGACAGCCTACGAGCAGTACTTC.

V and J are TRBV28 and TRBJ1-2, with TRBD1 as a possible D gene (5 bases). V was clipped by 10 bases and J by 4 bases, with 22 bases between them. The germline gives CDR1 MDHEN, CDR2 SYDVKM. The CDR3 runs to 15 residues. The CDR3: CAILSGQGRPYGYTF. Here the CDR3 DNA reads TGTGCCATCCTGTCCGGGCAGGGAAGGCCCTATGGCTACACCTTC.

The chain has TRBV7-9 and TRBJ1-2; D is uncertain. Germline V gives CDR1 SEHNR, CDR2 FQNEAQ (reference sequence). V was shortened by 1 base and J by 3 bases, with 9 bases between the two germline ends. The CDR3 has 14 residues. The CDR3 nucleotides are TGTGCCAGCAGCTTAGACGGGGTGGACTATGGCTACACCTTC. Residues: CASSLDGVDYGYTF. Full variable domain (missing parts from reference TRBV7-9 and TRBJ1-2): DTGVSQNPRHKITKRGQNVTFRCDPISEHNRLYWYRQTLGQGPEFLTYFQNEAQLEKSRLLSDRFSAERPKGSFSTLEIQRTEQGDSAMYLCASSLDGVDYGYTFGSGTRLTVV.